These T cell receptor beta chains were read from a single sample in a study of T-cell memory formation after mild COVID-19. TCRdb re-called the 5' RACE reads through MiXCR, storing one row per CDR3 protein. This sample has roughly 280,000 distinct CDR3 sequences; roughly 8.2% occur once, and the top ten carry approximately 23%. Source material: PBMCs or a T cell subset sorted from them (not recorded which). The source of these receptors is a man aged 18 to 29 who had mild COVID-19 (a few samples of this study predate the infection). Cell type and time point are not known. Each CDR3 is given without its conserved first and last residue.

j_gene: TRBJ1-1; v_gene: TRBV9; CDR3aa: ASSVAPLPRDAGVANTEAF
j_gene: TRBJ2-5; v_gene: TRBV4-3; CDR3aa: ASSPDRTWGETQY
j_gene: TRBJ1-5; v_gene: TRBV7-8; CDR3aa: ASSGHRGHQPQH
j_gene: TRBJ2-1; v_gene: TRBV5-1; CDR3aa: ASSFTSGGDNEQF
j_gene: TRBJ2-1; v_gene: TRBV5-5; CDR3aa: ASLSTSGKQYNEQF
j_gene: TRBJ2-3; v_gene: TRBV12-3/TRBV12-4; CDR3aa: ASTPGLGGTDTQY
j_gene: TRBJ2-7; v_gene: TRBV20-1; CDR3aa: SARIAGGAY
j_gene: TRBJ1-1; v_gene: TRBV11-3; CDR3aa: ASKSPGTEAF
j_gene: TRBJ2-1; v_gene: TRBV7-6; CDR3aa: ASSLQVTYEQF
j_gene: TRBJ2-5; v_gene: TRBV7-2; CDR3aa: ASSFGGGGETQY
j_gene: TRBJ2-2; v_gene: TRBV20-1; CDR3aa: SASGGGDTGELF
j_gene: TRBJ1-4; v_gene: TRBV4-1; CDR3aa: ASSHPPAGQEGEKLF
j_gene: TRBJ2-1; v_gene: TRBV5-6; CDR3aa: ASSAARQDYNEQF
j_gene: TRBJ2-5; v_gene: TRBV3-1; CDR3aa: ASSLPSVRVGTQY
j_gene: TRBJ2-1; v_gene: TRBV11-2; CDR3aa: ASSTQRGVDNEQF
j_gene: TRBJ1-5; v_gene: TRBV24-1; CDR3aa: ATSGQGQNQPQH
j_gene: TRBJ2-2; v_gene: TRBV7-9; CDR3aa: ASSSIPKPGVF
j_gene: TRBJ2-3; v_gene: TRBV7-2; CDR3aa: ASSPPAGGTDTQY
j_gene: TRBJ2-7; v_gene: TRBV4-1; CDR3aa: ASSYRSGQGYEQY
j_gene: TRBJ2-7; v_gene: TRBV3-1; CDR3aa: ASSQGPGTYEQY
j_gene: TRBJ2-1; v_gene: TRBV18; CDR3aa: ASSPGSPGDEQF
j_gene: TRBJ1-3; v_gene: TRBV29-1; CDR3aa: SVDPGFGNTIY
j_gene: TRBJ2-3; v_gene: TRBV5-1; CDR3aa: ASSFRGAFTDTQY
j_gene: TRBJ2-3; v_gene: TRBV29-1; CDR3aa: SVSTSGGTDTQY
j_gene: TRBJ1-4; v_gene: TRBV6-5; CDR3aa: ASRIGGGYPNEKLF
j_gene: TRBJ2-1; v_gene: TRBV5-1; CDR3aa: ASNPGESSYNEQF
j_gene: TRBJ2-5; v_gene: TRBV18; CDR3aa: ASSRQGGVETQY
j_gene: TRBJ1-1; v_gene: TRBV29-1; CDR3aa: SVVLQRLLLGTEAF
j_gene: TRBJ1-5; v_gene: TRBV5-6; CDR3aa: ASSQGTGMSNQPQH
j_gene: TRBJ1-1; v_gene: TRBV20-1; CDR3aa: SACQGRPNTEAF
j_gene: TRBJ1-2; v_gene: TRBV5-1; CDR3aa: DSLGSDPNYGYT
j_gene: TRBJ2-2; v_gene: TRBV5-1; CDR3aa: ASSYLANSRELF
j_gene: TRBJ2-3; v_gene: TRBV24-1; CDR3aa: ATSDPQGRGTDTQY
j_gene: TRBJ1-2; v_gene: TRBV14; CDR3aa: ASSQAGQRTYGYT
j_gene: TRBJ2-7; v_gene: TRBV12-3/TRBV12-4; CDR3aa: ASSSGTGFYEQY
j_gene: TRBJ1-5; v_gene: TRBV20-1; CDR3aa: SAGGTLANQPQH
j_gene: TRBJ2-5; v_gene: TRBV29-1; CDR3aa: SVVEQGGETQY
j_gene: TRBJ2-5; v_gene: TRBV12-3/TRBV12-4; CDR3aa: ASRTTGRWETQY
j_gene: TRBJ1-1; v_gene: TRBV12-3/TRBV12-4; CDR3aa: ASSLSLPLTPGAF
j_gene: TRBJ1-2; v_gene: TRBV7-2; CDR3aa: ASSLSDGYT
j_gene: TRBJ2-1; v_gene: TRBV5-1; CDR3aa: ATAGTGEGIEQF
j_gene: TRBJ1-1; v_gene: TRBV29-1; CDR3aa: SGTRRRNTEAF
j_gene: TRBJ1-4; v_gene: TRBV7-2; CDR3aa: ASSLQVREKLF
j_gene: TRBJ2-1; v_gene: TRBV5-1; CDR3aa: ASRPNLAGVEQF
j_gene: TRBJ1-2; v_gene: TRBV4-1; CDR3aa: ASSQDPAYGYT
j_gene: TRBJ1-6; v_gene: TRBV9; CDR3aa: ASSVGSSYNSPLH
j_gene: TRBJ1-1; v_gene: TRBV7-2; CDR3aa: ASSLQVSMNTEAF
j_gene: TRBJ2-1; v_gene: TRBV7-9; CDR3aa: ASSSGQASSYNEQF
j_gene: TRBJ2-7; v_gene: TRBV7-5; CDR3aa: ISVPDNRTVGTGSSYEQY
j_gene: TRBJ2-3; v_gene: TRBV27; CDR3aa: ASSWGGLDTQY
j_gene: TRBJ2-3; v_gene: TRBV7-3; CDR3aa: ASSTQSGPEGQY
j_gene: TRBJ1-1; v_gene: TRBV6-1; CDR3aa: ASSEWGSGGVGAF
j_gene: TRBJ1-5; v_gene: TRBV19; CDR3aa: ASSMGQYSNQPQH
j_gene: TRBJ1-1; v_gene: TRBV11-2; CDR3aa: ASSLFLGGVYTEAF
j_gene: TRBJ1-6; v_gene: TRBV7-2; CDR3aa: ASSRQVGNSPLH